Following are 20 T cell receptor beta chains from one sample sequenced in a study of Ad26.COV2.S vaccination and SARS-CoV-2 variants (dated by TCRdb to the early 2020s). Interpreted using the paper, the time point label stands for: individuals recovered from natural SARS-CoV-2 infection. Receptors were amplified or captured by the immunoSEQ multiplex PCR assay. Entries here come from immuneACCESS through TCRdb and include only in-frame sequences with V and J called. Some clones fail to appear in such tables; in the studies checked, an unresolved V gene covers under half of the shortfall, and the cause of the remainder is unknown. In this sample the table shows about 140,000 clones, approximately 90% of which occur a single time. The ten top clones hold 4% to 6% of the sample. The sample was peripheral blood, taken after recovery from COVID-19. These receptors all come from a human donor who had recovered from COVID-19.

The chain carries TRBV12-5 and TRBJ2-1; 13 nucleotides align to TRBD2. The junction had 7 bases not matched to a gene; V was cut back by 1 base and J by 7 bases. The CDR3 totals 17 residues. In germline, CDR1 is LGHNT, CDR2 FRNRAP. This CDR3 is CASGLGLAGGVPNEQFF. The DNA for the CDR3 is TGTGCTAGTGGTTTGGGACTAGCGGGGGGTGTACCGAATGAGCAGTTCTTC.

The chain uses TRBV5-6 and TRBJ2-3; a possible D gene is TRBD1 (7 bases). Germline assignment: CDR1 SGHDT and CDR2 YYEEEE. This CDR3 is built from 16 residues. V dropped 6 bases and J dropped 1 base, with 18 bases sitting between them. DNA for the CDR3: TGTGCCAGCATCCAGGGGGGCAACCCCCGCACAGATACGCAGTATTTT. Its translation is CASIQGGNPRTDTQYF.

This rearrangement joins TRBV4-1 to TRBJ1-2, with D possibly matching TRBD1 (5 bases). CDR3 length equals 12 residues. Germline assignment: CDR1 MGHRA and CDR2 YSYEKL. Trimming pared 6 bases from V and 8 bases from J, leaving 13 bases between. CDR3 DNA sequence: TGCGCCAGCAGGGAGCAGGGTCGAGGCTACACCTTC. Amino acids: CASREQGRGYTF.

V is TRBV5-1 and J is TRBJ1-5; no firm D call. The CDR3 runs 13 residues. CDR1 and CDR2 (germline): SGHRS, YFSETQ. Between the trimmed V and J ends, which lost 0 bases and 5 bases, there was a span of 6 bases. This CDR3 is CASSLEADQPQHF. The CDR3 region has the DNA TGCGCCAGCAGCTTGGAGGCGGATCAGCCCCAGCATTTT.

V is TRBV5-1 and J is TRBJ2-2; D might be TRBD1 (6 bases). CDR1 and CDR2 from the germline V gene are SGHRS and YFSETQ. V lost 2 bases, J lost 0 bases, and 14 bases lay in between. This CDR3 has 17 residues. The CDR3 sequence: CASSLNTGTTNTGELFF. The CDR3 DNA is TGCGCCAGCAGCTTAAACACCGGGACAACGAACACCGGGGAGCTGTTTTTT.

The rearrangement links TRBV7-9 to TRBJ2-7, with D unresolved. V lost 4 bases, J lost 2 bases, and 12 bases lay in between. Germline V gives CDR1 SEHNR, CDR2 FQNEAQ (reference sequence). There are 14 residues in the CDR3. CDR3 sequence reads: CASSSGVPTYEQYF. DNA of the CDR3: TGTGCCAGCAGCTCGGGCGTTCCCACCTACGAGCAGTACTTC.

The chain uses TRBV10-1 and TRBJ2-2; no definite D call. The CDR3 is 13 residues long. Germline loops: CDR1 WNHNN, CDR2 SYGVQD (reference sequence). V dropped 10 bases and J dropped 1 base, with 10 bases sitting between them. CDR3 protein: CATLDGNTGELFF. For the CDR3, the DNA is TGCGCCACCTTGGACGGGAACACCGGGGAGCTGTTTTTT.

The genes are TRBV5-6 and TRBJ1-6; D gene ambiguous. The CDR3 length is 16 residues. Germline loops: CDR1 SGHDT, CDR2 YYEEEE. The V gene lost 4 bases and the J gene lost 4 bases, with 15 bases spanning the gap. CDR3 residues: CASSHTNDAYNSPLHF. The CDR3, as DNA: TGTGCCAGCAGCCACACTAACGACGCGTATAATTCACCCCTCCACTTT.

The genes are TRBV10-3 and TRBJ1-3, with D possibly being TRBD1 (5 bases). The germline gives CDR1 ENHRY, CDR2 SYGVKD. The CDR3 consists of 15 residues. Trimming stripped 10 bases from V and 0 bases from J, with 16 bases between. The CDR3 DNA reads as TGTGCCACCAACAGACAGCAAAACTCTGGAAACACCATATATTTT. Translated: CATNRQQNSGNTIYF.

The V call is TRBV10-2, the J call TRBJ2-3; D ambiguous. V lost 6 bases and J 5 bases, leaving 6 bases between the germline ends. The CDR3 runs to 11 residues. Germline CDR1 WSHSY, CDR2 SAAADI. Here the CDR3 reads CASSQKDTQYF. The DNA of the CDR3 is TGCGCCAGCAGCCAGAAAGATACGCAGTATTTT.

J is TRBJ1-1 and V is TRBV30, with no clear D. The V end was cut by 0 bases, the J end by 4 bases, with 15 bases between. Germline V lookup: CDR1 GTSNPN, CDR2 SVGIG (reference sequence). CDR3 length: 15 residues. The CDR3 DNA reads TGTGCCTGGAGTGTACTGTTGGGTAGCGGCACTGAAGCTTTCTTT. Translation gives CAWSVLLGSGTEAFF.

J is TRBJ1-1 and V is TRBV5-1; possibly TRBD1 for D (6 bases). CDR3 length: 14 amino acids. The germline V gene has CDR1 SGHRS and CDR2 YFSETQ. V lost 4 bases to trimming and J lost 0 bases, with 10 bases between them. CDR3 residues: CASSTGQLNTEAFF. For the CDR3, the DNA is TGCGCCAGCAGCACTGGACAGTTGAACACTGAAGCTTTCTTT.

A few counts support this clone. This chain uses TRBV19 with TRBJ1-1; D is perhaps TRBD1 (5 bases). V lost 6 bases to trimming and J lost 4 bases, with 12 bases between them. Germline CDR1 and CDR2: LNHDA and SQIVND (reference sequence). The CDR3 totals 13 residues. The CDR3 DNA sequence: TGTGCCAGTAGCCCCGTTGGGGGCACTGAAGCTTTCTTT. The encoded protein is CASSPVGGTEAFF.

Of note for this clone: This specimen includes other DNA sequences encoding the same CDR3. CDR3 sequence reads: CASSIGEKLFF. CDR3 nucleotide sequence: TGTGCCAGTAGTATCGGCGAAAAACTGTTTTTT. This sequence joins TRBV19 and TRBJ1-4; D is unresolved. Germline V gene data show CDR1 as LNHDA and CDR2 as SQIVND (reference sequence). Trimming pared 3 bases from V and 8 bases from J, leaving 4 bases between. CDR3 length: 11 residues.

This rearrangement joins TRBV28 to TRBJ1-3, with a possible D match to TRBD1 (5 bases). CDR1 and CDR2 (germline): MDHEN, SYDVKM. The CDR3 is made up of 16 amino acids. The V gene lost 6 bases and the J gene lost 2 bases, with 17 bases spanning the gap. The CDR3 DNA is TGTGCCAGCAGGTCTAGGGGACTAGGTCCTGGAAACACCATATATTTT. Amino acid sequence: CASRSRGLGPGNTIYF.

The chain uses TRBV6-5 and TRBJ1-5; 8 bases fit TRBD1. After removal of 6 bases from V and 4 bases from J, the junction contained 5 bases not matched to a gene. Germline loops: CDR1 MNHEY, CDR2 SVGAGI. The CDR3 is 14 amino acids. The CDR3 coding sequence is TGTGCCAGCAGGCCGGACAGGGCGAATCAGCCCCAGCATTTT. This translates into CASRPDRANQPQHF.

The chain employs TRBV9 and TRBJ1-3, with D maybe TRBD1 (6 bases). This CDR3 is 15 amino acids long. CDR1 is SGDLS, CDR2 YYNGEE, per germline. Trimming took off 6 bases at V and 2 bases at J, with 15 bases between the two ends. The CDR3: CASIPRGSAGNTIYF. DNA of the CDR3: TGTGCCAGCATCCCGAGGGGGAGCGCTGGAAACACCATATATTTT.

The chain recombines TRBV3-1 (or the pseudogene TRBV3-2) with TRBJ2-5, with TRBD2 identical over 8 bases. Trimming took 3 bases from V and 4 from J; bases not matched to a gene: 10. In germline, CDR1 is LGHDT, CDR2 YNNKEL (reference sequence). The CDR3 is made up of 16 amino acids. DNA of the CDR3: TGTGCCAGCAGCCAGGTGCGGGGGGAGGGTGCAGAGACCCAGTACTTC. Protein sequence: CASSQVRGEGAETQYF.

CDR3 region: CASKRQGRGLTEAFF. CDR3 coding DNA: TGTGCCAGCAAACGACAGGGTCGAGGTTTGACTGAAGCTTTCTTT. V is TRBV2 and J is TRBJ1-1; 7 positions match TRBD1. V lost 7 bases, J lost 5 bases, and 13 bases stayed unmatched. The germline CDR1 and CDR2 sequences are SNHLY and FYNNEI. The CDR3 runs to 15 residues.

The genes are TRBV2 and TRBJ1-6, with a weak D call TRBD1 (6 bases). V was pared by 4 bases and J by 5 bases, with 12 bases between. CDR1 and CDR2 (germline): SNHLY, FYNNEI. The CDR3 is 15 amino acids. The CDR3 sequence: CASSGFRGNNSPLHF. CDR3 nucleotide sequence: TGTGCCAGCAGTGGGTTTAGGGGGAATAATTCACCCCTCCACTTT.